The rows below give T cell receptor beta chains drawn from one sample of a study of control samples from healthy donors and cancer patients. The method was immunoSEQ multiplex PCR; TCRdb's version includes in-frame clones alone and lacks a portion of them. The top ten hold roughly 12% of the sample, which has about 140,000 clones, roughly 92% seen once. Sequences were obtained from blood. The receptor set was obtained from a man younger than 45 in good health. The CDR3 runs from the conserved cysteine through the conserved F or W. Each record gives: V gene, clone size, D gene, J gene, CDR3 DNA, CDR3 protein. A D gene is named only where the DNA matches it firmly. The listing skips clone size in some rows; elsewhere it reads once, few, many or a size class.

V: TRBV6-5; size: -; D: -; J: TRBJ1-1; DNA: TGTGCCAGCAGTTACACCGCCGGGCGAGCTTTCTTT; CDR3: CASSYTAGRAFF
V: TRBV3-1/TRBV3-2; size: -; D: TRBD2; J: TRBJ2-5; DNA: TGTGCCAGCAGCCGCGCCGGGGGGTGGGTCCCGGGACAAGAGACCCAGTACTTC; CDR3: CASSRAGGWVPGQETQYF
V: TRBV18; size: -; D: TRBD1; J: TRBJ1-5; DNA: TGTGCCAGCTCACCAAGGACAGGGGAAGTGCAGCCCCAGCATTTT; CDR3: CASSPRTGEVQPQHF
V: TRBV6-1; size: -; D: -; J: TRBJ2-1; DNA: TGTGCCAGCAGTGAGGCGGGCGCGATCGGTGAGCAGTTCTTC; CDR3: CASSEAGAIGEQFF
V: TRBV6-5; size: -; D: -; J: TRBJ2-1; DNA: TGTGCCAGCAGTACCAGCGAGATCAATGAGCAGTTCTTC; CDR3: CASSTSEINEQFF
V: TRBV4-1; size: -; D: -; J: TRBJ2-7; DNA: TGCGCCAGCAGCCTCCGGGACACGACCTACGAGCAGTACTTC; CDR3: CASSLRDTTYEQYF
V: TRBV4-1; size: -; D: TRBD1; J: TRBJ1-1; DNA: TGCGCCAGCAGCCAAGTAGGGGCACAGGGGCACACTGAAGCTTTCTTT; CDR3: CASSQVGAQGHTEAFF
V: TRBV7-2; size: once; D: TRBD2; J: TRBJ2-7; DNA: TGTGCCAGCAGCTTAGCGGGAGGGCTTTACGAGCAGTACTTC; CDR3: CASSLAGGLYEQYF
V: TRBV9; size: -; D: -; J: TRBJ2-1; DNA: TGTGCCAGCAGCGTCACTTCCGGAGGTGAGCAGTTCTTC; CDR3: CASSVTSGGEQFF
V: TRBV19; size: -; D: -; J: TRBJ2-1; DNA: TGTGCCAGCATTGGTGACAGGAGCTCCTACAATGAGCAGTTCTTC; CDR3: CASIGDRSSYNEQFF
V: TRBV2; size: -; D: TRBD2; J: TRBJ2-7; DNA: TGTGCCAGCAGGGACCTCTTGAGCGGGGCTCTCTCCTACGAGCAGTACTTC; CDR3: CASRDLLSGALSYEQYF
V: TRBV5-1; size: -; D: -; J: TRBJ2-4; DNA: TGCGCCAGCAGCTTGGTTGGTAGCGGCCAATCGCTAGCCAAAAACATTCAGTACTTC; CDR3: CASSLVGSGQSLAKNIQYF
V: TRBV5-1; size: -; D: TRBD2; J: TRBJ2-1; DNA: TGCGCCAGCAGCTCCGGACTAGCGGGAGGCACCTACAATGAGCAGTTCTTC; CDR3: CASSSGLAGGTYNEQFF